Listed below are T cell receptor beta chains from one sample, sequenced in a study of control samples from healthy donors and cancer patients. Sequencing used immunoSEQ multiplex PCR; TCRdb keeps in-frame clones, though not all of them. Of around 130,000 clones listed, approximately 90% are singletons. Material for sequencing was blood. Every receptor here comes from a man aged 45 to 65 in good health. The CDR3 runs from the conserved cysteine through the conserved F or W. Each record gives: clone size, J gene, V gene, D gene, CDR3 protein, CDR3 DNA. A D gene is named only where the DNA matches it firmly. Clone size is shown for a subset of rows, as once, few, many or a class of expanded clone.

once,TRBJ2-5,TRBV6-2/TRBV6-3,TRBD2,CASSGPGLAKETQYF,TGTGCCAGCAGTGGCCCGGGACTAGCTAAAGAGACCCAGTACTTC
NA,TRBJ2-7,TRBV4-1,NA,CASSQGVVTTYEQYF,TGCGCCAGCAGCCAAGGAGTGGTGACGACCTACGAGCAGTACTTC
once,TRBJ1-6,TRBV7-8,NA,CASSREQVSPLHF,TGTGCCAGCAGCCGAGAACAAGTCTCACCCCTCCACTTT
once,TRBJ2-1,TRBV5-1,TRBD1,CASSSGTASYNEQFF,TGCGCCAGCAGCTCCGGGACAGCATCCTACAATGAGCAGTTCTTC
NA,TRBJ1-2,TRBV3-1/TRBV3-2,NA,CASTPQGISGYTF,TGTGCCAGCACCCCCCAGGGGATTAGCGGCTACACCTTC
NA,TRBJ1-4,TRBV6-5,NA,CASSYGHNEKLFF,TGTGCCAGCAGTTATGGTCACAATGAAAAACTGTTTTTT
NA,TRBJ2-5,TRBV5-4,TRBD1,CASSSWTGGLQETQYF,TGTGCCAGCAGCTCCTGGACAGGGGGCCTCCAAGAGACCCAGTACTTC
NA,TRBJ2-1,TRBV15,TRBD2,CATSRLAGYNEQFF,TGTGCCACCAGCCGCCTAGCGGGGTACAATGAGCAGTTCTTC
NA,TRBJ2-1,TRBV30,TRBD1,CAWSRDRGIGSYNEQFF,TGTGCCTGGAGCAGGGACAGGGGGATCGGTTCCTACAATGAGCAGTTCTTC
NA,TRBJ1-1,TRBV7-9,NA,CASGQMNTEAFF,TGTGCCAGCGGACAGATGAACACTGAAGCTTTCTTT
NA,TRBJ2-7,TRBV3-1/TRBV3-2,TRBD2,CASSRLAGGQYEQYF,TGTGCCAGCAGCCGACTAGCGGGGGGGCAGTACGAGCAGTACTTC
NA,TRBJ2-2,TRBV18,TRBD2,CASSPPNKRGANTGELFF,TGTGCCAGCTCACCACCGAATAAGCGGGGGGCGAACACCGGGGAGCTGTTTTTT
NA,TRBJ2-1,TRBV30,NA,CAWSVQGSYNEQFF,TGTGCCTGGAGTGTCCAGGGCTCCTACAATGAGCAGTTCTTC
NA,TRBJ2-7,TRBV7-9,TRBD1,CASSPGQGFYEQYF,TGTGCCAGCAGCCCAGGACAGGGGTTTTACGAGCAGTACTTC
NA,TRBJ2-1,TRBV7-3,TRBD2,CASSYYGGANNEQFF,TGTGCCAGCAGCTATTACGGGGGGGCCAACAATGAGCAGTTCTTC